This T cell receptor (beta chain) derives from a study of blood T cell repertoires in COVID-19. Per germline, CDR1 LNHDA and CDR2 SQIVND (reference sequence). The ends were cut back, 6 bases at V and 9 bases at J, with 21 bases in the middle. This CDR3 is 15 amino acids long. Those enrolled, adults aged 18 to 89 years, came from about two dozen US areas. Symptom resolution, clearance, or two negative PCRs marked donors in Cohort 3 as recovered. In the study's own analysis: Amplification of reference gene primers was used by the study to estimate nucleated cell counts. The method was immunoSEQ multiplex PCR; TCRdb's version includes in-frame clones alone and lacks a portion of them. The V and J calls and the clone size are those of that table, but D and trimming were determined from the DNA. Among some 190,000 clones listed, 84% were seen once.

This chain connects TRBV19 to TRBJ1-5, with D uncertain. The receptor was isolated from a woman in her thirties who had recovered from COVID-19. The sequenced material came from PBMCs or T cells enriched from blood (not recorded which). The CDR3 DNA reads as TGTGCCAGTAGCCTAGGCGGGAGGCTCCCCGGGCCCCAGCATTTT. This gives the protein CASSLGGRLPGPQHF.